This T cell receptor beta chain was identified during a study of T cell responses to AZD1222 COVID-19 vaccine. In the case of this clone: Antigen specificity is unknown.

Notes on the study in general: Close to half of all spike-specific TCRs reportedly target regions of the variants that are unmutated. It was only after the peak T cell response that any repertoires were sampled. It was only a handful of AZD1222 recipients who were seropositive at baseline.

The V end lost 3 bases, the J end lost 4 bases, and 9 bases lay between the germline ends. The CDR3 is made up of 14 amino acids. The germline gives CDR1 MDHEN, CDR2 SYDVKM. Data came from immunoSEQ multiplex PCR; TCRdb stores just in-frame clones and leaves some out. The sample consists of about 92,000 clones, approximately 91% of them appearing once. The chain employs TRBV28 and TRBJ1-4; TRBD1 might be the D (6 bases). The source is an adult in good health. The specimen was peripheral blood, collected on day 0 of AZD1222 vaccination. The CDR3, as DNA: TGTGCCAGCAGTTTTTACAGGGTTAATGAAAAACTGTTTTTT. Protein: CASSFYRVNEKLFF.